Sequencing of this TCR beta chain was carried out in a study of T cell changes during pregnancy in multiple sclerosis. Germline-derived CDR1 and CDR2 are SGDLS and YYNGEE. After removal of 1 base from V and 5 bases from J, the junction contained 6 bases not matched to a gene. The CDR3 contains 15 residues. Generated by immunoSEQ multiplex PCR, the TCRdb table keeps only in-frame clones and is missing some. The sample yields tens of thousands of clones, around 92% seen once. This clone occurred once. The receptor was derived from a female donor with multiple sclerosis, enrolled in a pregnancy study. The chain combines TRBV9 with TRBJ2-7; TRBD2 matches 10 bases. The input for sequencing was CD8+ T cells from peripheral blood mononuclear cells, taken before pregnancy. The CDR3 coding sequence is TGTGCCAGCAGCGTAAGACCCGGGACTAGCGACGAGCAGTACTTC. Protein: CASSVRPGTSDEQYF.